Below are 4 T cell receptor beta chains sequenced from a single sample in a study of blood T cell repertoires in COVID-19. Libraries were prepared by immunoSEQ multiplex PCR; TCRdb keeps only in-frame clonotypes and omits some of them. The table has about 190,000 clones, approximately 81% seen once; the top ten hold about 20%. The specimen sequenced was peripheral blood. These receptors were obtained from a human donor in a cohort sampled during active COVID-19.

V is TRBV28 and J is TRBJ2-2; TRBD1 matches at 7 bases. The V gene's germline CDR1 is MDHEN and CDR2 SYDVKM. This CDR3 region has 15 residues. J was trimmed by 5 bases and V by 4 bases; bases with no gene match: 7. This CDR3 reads CASSYRGRGTGELFF. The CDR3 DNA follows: TGTGCCAGCAGTTACAGGGGCAGGGGAACCGGGGAGCTGTTTTTT. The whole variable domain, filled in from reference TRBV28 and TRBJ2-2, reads DVKVTQSSRYLVKRTGEKVFLECVQDMDHENMFWYRQDPGLGLRLIYFSYDVKMKEKGDIPEGYSVSREKKERFSLILESASTNQTSMYLCASSYRGRGTGELFFGEGSRLTVL.

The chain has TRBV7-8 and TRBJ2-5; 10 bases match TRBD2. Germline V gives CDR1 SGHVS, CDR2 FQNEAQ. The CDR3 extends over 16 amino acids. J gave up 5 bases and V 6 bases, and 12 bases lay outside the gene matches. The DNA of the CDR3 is TGTGCCAGCAGTCCAGCCCCCCTAGCGGGAGTTGAGACCCAGTACTTC. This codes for CASSPAPLAGVETQYF. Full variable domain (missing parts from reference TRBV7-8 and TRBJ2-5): GAGVSQSPRYKVAKRGQDVALRCDPISGHVSLFWYQQALGQGPEFLTYFQNEAQLDKSGLPSDRFFAERPEGSVSTLKIQRTQQEDSAVYLCASSPAPLAGVETQYFGPGTRLLVL.

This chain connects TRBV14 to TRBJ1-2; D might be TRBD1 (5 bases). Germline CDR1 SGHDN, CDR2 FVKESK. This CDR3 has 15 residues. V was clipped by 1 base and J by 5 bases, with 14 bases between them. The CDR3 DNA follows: TGTGCCAGCAGCCAAGTGGCGGGGGGACCTTATGGCTACACCTTC. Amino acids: CASSQVAGGPYGYTF. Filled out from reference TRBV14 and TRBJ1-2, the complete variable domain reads EAGVTQFPSHSVIEKGQTVTLRCDPISGHDNLYWYRRVMGKEIKFLLHFVKESKQDESGMPNNRFLAERTGGTYSTLKVQPAELEDSGVYFCASSQVAGGPYGYTFGSGTRLTVV.

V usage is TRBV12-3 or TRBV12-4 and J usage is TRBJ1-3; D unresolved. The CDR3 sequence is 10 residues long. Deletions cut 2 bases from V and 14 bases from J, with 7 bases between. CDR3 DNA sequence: TGTGCCAGCAGTTTAACATTGCTATATTTT. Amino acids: CASSLTLLYF.